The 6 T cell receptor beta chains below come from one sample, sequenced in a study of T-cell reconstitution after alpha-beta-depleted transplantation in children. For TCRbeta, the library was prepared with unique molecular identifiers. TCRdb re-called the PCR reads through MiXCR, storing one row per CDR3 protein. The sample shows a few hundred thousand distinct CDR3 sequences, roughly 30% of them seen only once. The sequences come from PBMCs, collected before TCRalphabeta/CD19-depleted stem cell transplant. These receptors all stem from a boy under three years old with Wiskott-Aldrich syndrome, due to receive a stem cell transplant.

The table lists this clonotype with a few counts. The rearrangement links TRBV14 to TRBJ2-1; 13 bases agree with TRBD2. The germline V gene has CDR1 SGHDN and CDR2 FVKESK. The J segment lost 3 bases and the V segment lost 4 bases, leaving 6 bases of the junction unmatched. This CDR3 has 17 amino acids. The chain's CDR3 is CASSRFGLAGDYNEQFF. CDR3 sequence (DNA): TGTGCCAGCAGCCGCTTCGGACTAGCGGGAGACTACAATGAGCAGTTCTTC.

The CDR3 nucleotides are TGCAGTGCTAGACAGAGCGAGGGCTACAATGAGCAGTTCTTC. Its translation is CSARQSEGYNEQFF. The chain recombines TRBV20-1 with TRBJ2-1; D may be TRBD2 (5 bases). CDR1 and CDR2 (germline): DFQATT, SNEGSKA (reference sequence). The CDR3 runs 14 residues. With 2 bases removed from V and 3 bases from J, the gap between germline ends came to 11 bases.

CDR3 loop: CASSLDLSGRASTEQFF. DNA of the CDR3: TGCGCCAGCAGCTTGGACTTAAGCGGGAGGGCCTCGACTGAGCAGTTCTTC. The chain is built from TRBV5-1 and TRBJ2-1; 10 bases line up with TRBD2. J lost 9 bases, V lost 0 bases, and 12 bases had no gene match. This CDR3 is 17 amino acids long. From germline, CDR1 is SGHRS and CDR2 YFSETQ. Full variable domain (missing parts from reference TRBV5-1 and TRBJ2-1): KAGVTQTPRYLIKTRGQQVTLSCSPISGHRSVSWYQQTPGQGLQFLFEYFSETQRNKGNFPGRFSGRQFSNSRSEMNVSTLELGDSALYLCASSLDLSGRASTEQFFGPGTRLTVL.

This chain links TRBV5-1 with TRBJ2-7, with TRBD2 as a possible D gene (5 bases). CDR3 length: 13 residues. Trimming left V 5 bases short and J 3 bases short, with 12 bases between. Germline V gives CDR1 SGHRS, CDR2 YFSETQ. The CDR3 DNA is TGCGCCAGCAGGGAGTGGGGAGTCTACGAGCAGTACTTC. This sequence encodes CASREWGVYEQYF.

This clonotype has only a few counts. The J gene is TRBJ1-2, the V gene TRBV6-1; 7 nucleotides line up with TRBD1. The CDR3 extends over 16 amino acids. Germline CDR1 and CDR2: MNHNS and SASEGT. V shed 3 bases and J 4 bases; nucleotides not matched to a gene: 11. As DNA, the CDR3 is TGTGCCAGCAGTGACATCCTATGGGACAGCGCCTATGGCTACACCTTC. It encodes CASSDILWDSAYGYTF.

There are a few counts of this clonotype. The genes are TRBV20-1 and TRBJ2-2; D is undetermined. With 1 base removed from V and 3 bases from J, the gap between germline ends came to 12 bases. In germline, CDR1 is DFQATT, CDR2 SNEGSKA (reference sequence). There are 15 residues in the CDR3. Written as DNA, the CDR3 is TGCAGTGCTAGAGGGGTGACATTCGACACCGGGGAGCTGTTTTTT. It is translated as CSARGVTFDTGELFF.